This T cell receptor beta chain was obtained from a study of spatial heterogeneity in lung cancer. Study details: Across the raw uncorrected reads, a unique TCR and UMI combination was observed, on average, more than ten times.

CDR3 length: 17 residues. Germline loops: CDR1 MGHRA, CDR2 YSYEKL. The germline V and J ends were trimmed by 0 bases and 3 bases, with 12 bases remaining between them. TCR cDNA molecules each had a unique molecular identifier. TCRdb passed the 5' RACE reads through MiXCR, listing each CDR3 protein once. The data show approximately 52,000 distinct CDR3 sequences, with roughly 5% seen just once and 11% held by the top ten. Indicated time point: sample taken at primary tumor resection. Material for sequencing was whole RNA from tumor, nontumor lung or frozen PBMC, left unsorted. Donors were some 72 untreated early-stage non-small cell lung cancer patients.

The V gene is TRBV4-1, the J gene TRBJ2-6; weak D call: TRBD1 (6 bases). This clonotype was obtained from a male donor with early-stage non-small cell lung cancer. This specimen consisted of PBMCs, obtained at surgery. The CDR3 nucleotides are TGCGCCAGCAGCCAAGATCACAGGGTATTTGGGGCCAACGTCCTGACTTTC. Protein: CASSQDHRVFGANVLTF.